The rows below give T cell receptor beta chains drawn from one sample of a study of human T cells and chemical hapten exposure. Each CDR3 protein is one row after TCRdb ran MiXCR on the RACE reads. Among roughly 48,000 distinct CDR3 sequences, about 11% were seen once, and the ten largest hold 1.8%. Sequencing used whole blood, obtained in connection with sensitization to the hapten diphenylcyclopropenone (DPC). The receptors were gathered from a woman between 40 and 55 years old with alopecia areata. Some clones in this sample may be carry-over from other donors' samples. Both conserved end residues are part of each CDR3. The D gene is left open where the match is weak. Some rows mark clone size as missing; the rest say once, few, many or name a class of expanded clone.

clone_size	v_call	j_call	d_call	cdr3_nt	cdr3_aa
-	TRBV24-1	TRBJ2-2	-	TGTGCCACCAGTGTGGGGATGGGCACCGGGGAGCTGTTTTTT	CATSVGMGTGELFF
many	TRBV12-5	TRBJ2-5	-	TGTGCTAGTGGACCGCAGGGGCTGTACCAAGAGACCCAGTACTTC	CASGPQGLYQETQYF
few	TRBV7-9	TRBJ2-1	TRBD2	TGTGCCAGCAGCCTCCCGCGGGGGAACTCCTACAATGAGCAGTTCTTC	CASSLPRGNSYNEQFF
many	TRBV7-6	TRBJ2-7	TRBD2	TGTGCCAGCAGCTTAATGGCGGGAGCCTACGAGCAGTACTTC	CASSLMAGAYEQYF
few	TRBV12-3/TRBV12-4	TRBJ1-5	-	TGTGCCAGCAGTTTGCAGGGGAGGGTCAATCAGCCCCAGCATTTT	CASSLQGRVNQPQHF
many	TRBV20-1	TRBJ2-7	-	TGCAGTGCTCCAACGACGGAGAGCTCCTACGAGCAGTACTTC	CSAPTTESSYEQYF
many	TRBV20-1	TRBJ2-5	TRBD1	TGCAGTGCCGGAGGGACAGGGGGCCTAGAGACCCAGTACTTC	CSAGGTGGLETQYF
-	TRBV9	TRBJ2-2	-	TGTGCCAGCAGCGAGCTACAATCCCAGGGTTGGGGCGGGGAGCTGTTTTTT	CASSELQSQGWGGELFF
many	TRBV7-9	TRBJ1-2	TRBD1	TGTGCAATGGGGGGACAGGGAAGAGACTATGGCTACACCTTC	CAMGGQGRDYGYTF
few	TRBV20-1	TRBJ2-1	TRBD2	TGCAGTGCGGCTGCAGGACTAGGCTCCTACAATGAGCAGTTCTTC	CSAAAGLGSYNEQFF
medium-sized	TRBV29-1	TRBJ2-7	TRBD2	TGCAGCGTTGAAGGGGTAGCGGGAGACAAAGAGCAGTACTTC	CSVEGVAGDKEQYF
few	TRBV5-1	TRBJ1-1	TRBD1	TGCGCCAGCAGCTTGGCCGGGACAGCGAACACTGAAGCTTTCTTT	CASSLAGTANTEAFF
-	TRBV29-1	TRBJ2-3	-	TGCAGCGTTTTGGGGTCGAGCACAGATACGCAGTATTTT	CSVLGSSTDTQYF
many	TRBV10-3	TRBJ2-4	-	TGTGCCATTAGTCCCAGCGCCCAGGCTGGCAAAAACATTCAGTACTTC	CAISPSAQAGKNIQYF
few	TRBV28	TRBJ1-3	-	TGTGCCAGCGGGGGCGGTGGAAACACCATATATTTT	CASGGGGNTIYF
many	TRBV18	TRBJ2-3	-	TGTGCCAGCTCAGCCGACCACGGGTCCGATACGCAGTATTTT	CASSADHGSDTQYF
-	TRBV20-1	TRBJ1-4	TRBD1	TGCAGTGCTAGAGGGGCACAGGGGTATGAAAAACTGTTTTTT	CSARGAQGYEKLFF
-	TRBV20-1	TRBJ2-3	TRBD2	TGCAGTGCAGTAGCGGGGGGGCCTACAGATACGCAGTATTTT	CSAVAGGPTDTQYF
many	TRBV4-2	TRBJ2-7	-	TGTGCCAGCAGCCAAGATCGGTCCCGGTTGAGCTCCTACGAGCAGTACTTC	CASSQDRSRLSSYEQYF
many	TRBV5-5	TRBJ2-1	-	TGTGCCAGCAGTTTGGACGATTACAATGAGCAGTTCTTC	CASSLDDYNEQFF
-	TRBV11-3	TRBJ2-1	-	TGTGCCAGCAGCCTAGGGGCGAGCTCCTACAATGAGCAGTTCTTC	CASSLGASSYNEQFF
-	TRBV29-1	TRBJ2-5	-	TGCAGCGTTTCTCGAAACCAAGAGACCCAGTACTTC	CSVSRNQETQYF
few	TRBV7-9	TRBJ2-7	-	TGTGCCAGCAGCTTATTAACAGGGTATGGGCAGTACTTC	CASSLLTGYGQYF
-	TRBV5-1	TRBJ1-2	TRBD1	TGCGCCAGCAGCTTACCCCCCGGGACAGGGTATGGCTACACCTTC	CASSLPPGTGYGYTF
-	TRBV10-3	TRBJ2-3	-	TGTGCCATCACGGCGGGAAGGGTTTCTAGCACAGATACGCAGTATTTT	CAITAGRVSSTDTQYF
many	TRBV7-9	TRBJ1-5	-	TGTGCCAGCAGCTTAGGGGATAGCAATCAGCCCCAGCATTTT	CASSLGDSNQPQHF
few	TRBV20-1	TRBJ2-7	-	TGCAGTGCTAGAAAGGGGTTGACGAGCAACGAGCAGTACTTC	CSARKGLTSNEQYF
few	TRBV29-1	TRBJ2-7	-	TGCAGCGTTGAAGAGACGGGGAGCTCCTACGAGCAGTACTTC	CSVEETGSSYEQYF
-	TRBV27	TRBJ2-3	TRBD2	TGTGCCAGCAGTCCCACCGGGGGACTACTCACAGATACGCAGTATTTT	CASSPTGGLLTDTQYF
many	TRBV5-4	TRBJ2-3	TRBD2	TGTGCCAGCAGCTACCTGACTAGCGGACAACTCACGAATACGCAGTATTTT	CASSYLTSGQLTNTQYF
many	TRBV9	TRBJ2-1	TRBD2	TGTGCCAGCAGCGGGACTAGCGGGGGGCCCCCTTACAATGAGCAGTTCTTC	CASSGTSGGPPYNEQFF
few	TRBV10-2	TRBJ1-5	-	TGCGCCAGCAGTGAGCCGGGACAAGGCAATCAGCCCCAGCATTTT	CASSEPGQGNQPQHF
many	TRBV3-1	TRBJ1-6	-	TGTGCCAGCAGCCAGACGGGCGAATCGGCCCTCCACTTT	CASSQTGESALHF
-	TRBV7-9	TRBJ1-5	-	TGTGCCAGCAGCTTAGCGCCGGGGGGAGAAGGTCCCCAGCATTTT	CASSLAPGGEGPQHF
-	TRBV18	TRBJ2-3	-	TGTGCCAGCTCACCCCTGAGCACAGATACGCAGTATTTT	CASSPLSTDTQYF
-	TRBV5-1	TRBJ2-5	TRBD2	TGCGCCAGCAGCTTAGGATCGGCGGGAGGGCAAGAGACCCAGTACTTC	CASSLGSAGGQETQYF
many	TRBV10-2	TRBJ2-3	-	TGCGCCAGCAGTGATTGGGGGGACCCCTTAAGCACAGATACGCAGTATTTT	CASSDWGDPLSTDTQYF
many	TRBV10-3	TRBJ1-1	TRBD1	TGTGCCATCACAGGGACAGCCAACACTGAAGCTTTCTTT	CAITGTANTEAFF
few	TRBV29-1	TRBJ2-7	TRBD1	TGCAGCGTCCCTAGTCGAACAGGGGCCGAGCAGTACTTC	CSVPSRTGAEQYF
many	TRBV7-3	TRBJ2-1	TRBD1	TGTGCCAGCAGCTGGGACAGGGGGTCCTACAATGAGCAGTTCTTC	CASSWDRGSYNEQFF
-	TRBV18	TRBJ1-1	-	TGTGCCAGCTCACCACTGGCCGGGACAAACACTGAAGCTTTCTTT	CASSPLAGTNTEAFF
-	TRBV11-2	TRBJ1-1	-	TGTGCCAGCAGCTTCGGGACGGCGAGAACTGAAGCTTTCTTT	CASSFGTARTEAFF